This entry lists 5 T cell receptor beta chains sequenced from one sample in a study of T cell repertoires in cytomegalovirus infection. No antigen has been identified for these receptors. A single record per CDR3 protein comes from TCRdb applying MiXCR to the reads. Altogether roughly 730,000 distinct CDR3 sequences are present, about 33% being singletons, with the ten largest covering about 20%. The specimen was cultured PBMCs, collected from culture after CMV antigen stimulation. These receptors were taken from a human donor in good health (CMV status not recorded). Some clones in this sample may be carry-over from other donors' samples.

This clonotype was seen only a few times. This rearrangement joins TRBV4-2 to TRBJ2-7; tentatively, D is TRBD1 (5 bases). The V gene lost 3 bases and the J gene lost 4 bases, with 10 bases spanning the gap. Germline CDR1 LGHNA, CDR2 YNFKEQ. CDR3 size: 13 residues. CDR3 amino acids: CASSHQGYYEQYF. Written as DNA, the CDR3 is TGTGCCAGCAGCCACCAGGGATATTACGAGCAGTACTTC.

This chain links TRBV18 with TRBJ1-6; TRBD1 agrees at 7 bases. The CDR3 spans 17 residues. The germline CDR1 and CDR2 sequences are KGHSH and LQKENI. Trimming cost V 6 bases and J 2 bases; bases outside gene matches: 10. CDR3 residues: CASSHVPGTAYNSPLHF. The CDR3 coding sequence is TGTGCCAGCTCTCACGTACCAGGGACAGCCTATAATTCACCCCTCCACTTT.

V is TRBV7-2 and J is TRBJ2-2, with D perhaps TRBD1 (6 bases). Germline V gene lookup returns CDR1 SGHTA and CDR2 FQGNSA. The CDR3 runs 14 residues. V lost 5 bases and J 6 bases, leaving 13 bases between the germline ends. The CDR3 here is CASSPRQVAGELFF. The DNA of the CDR3 is TGTGCCAGCAGCCCAAGACAGGTCGCCGGGGAGCTGTTTTTT.

This clonotype was recorded many times. The CDR3 reads CASSPRTPNEQFF. The CDR3 DNA follows: TGTGCCAGCAGCCCCAGGACTCCCAATGAGCAGTTCTTC. This chain connects TRBV7-2 to TRBJ2-1; D might be TRBD2 (5 bases). The CDR3 spans 13 residues. V was cut by 5 bases and J by 6 bases, with 11 bases left in between. Germline V gene lookup returns CDR1 SGHTA and CDR2 FQGNSA.

This clonotype was counted a few times. The chain has TRBV28 and TRBJ1-5; 10 bases line up with TRBD1. The CDR3 loop spans 13 amino acids. The V gene's germline CDR1 is MDHEN and CDR2 SYDVKM. Losses at the gene ends were 8 bases for V and 6 bases for J; bases not matched to a gene: 4. Here the CDR3 reads CASWTGGGQPQHF. CDR3 coding DNA: TGTGCCAGCTGGACAGGGGGAGGTCAGCCCCAGCATTTT. The full variable domain, rest sourced from reference TRBV28 and TRBJ1-5, is DVKVTQSSRYLVKRTGEKVFLECVQDMDHENMFWYRQDPGLGLRLIYFSYDVKMKEKGDIPEGYSVSREKKERFSLILESASTNQTSMYLCASWTGGGQPQHFGDGTRLSIL.